The present TCR beta chain was sequenced within a study of blood T cell repertoires in COVID-19. The wider study: The United States, Italy and Spain were the sources of the acute and convalescent COVID-19 samples. Nucleic acid was either cDNA or gDNA, and it came from T cells, B-cell-depleted T cells, or PBMCs.

Per the authors' pipeline: Counts of nucleated cells, estimated from reference gene primer amplification, were obtained. Data came from immunoSEQ multiplex PCR; TCRdb stores just in-frame clones and leaves some out. The V and J calls and the clone size are those of that table, but D and trimming were determined from the DNA. The repertoire holds some 48,000 clones, with around four fifths as singletons. The V gene's germline CDR1 is SGHTA and CDR2 FQGTGA. CDR3 length: 15 residues. V was pared by 5 bases and J by 3 bases, with 7 bases of the junction left unmatched. The clonotype comes from a human donor with acute or convalescent COVID-19. The donor label of this sample is uncertain. The rearrangement links TRBV7-3 to TRBJ2-3; TRBD2 agrees at 8 bases. The sequenced material came from peripheral blood. This CDR3 is CASSPSGLATDTQYF. The CDR3 nucleotides are TGTGCCAGCAGCCCCTCAGGACTAGCTACAGATACGCAGTATTTT.